The 3 T cell receptor beta chains below were found in one sample sequenced in a study of early T cells in non-severe SARS-CoV-2 infection. In TCRdb, the 5' RACE reads were re-called with MiXCR into one record per CDR3 protein. The data hold tens of thousands of distinct CDR3 sequences, with roughly 11% observed a single time. Sample: whole blood. The receptors were sampled from an adult who was a healthcare worker with PCR-confirmed SARS-CoV-2 infection or an uninfected control (not recorded which).

This clonotype has just a few counts. The chain combines TRBV13 with TRBJ2-5; 10 bases fit TRBD2. V gave up 5 bases and J gave up 4 bases; unmatched junction bases: 4. The V gene's germline CDR1 is PRHDT and CDR2 FYEKMQ (reference sequence). CDR3 length: 14 amino acids. For the CDR3, the DNA is TGTGCCAGCAGCCCCGCTAGCGGGGGAGAGACCCAGTACTTC. Protein: CASSPASGGETQYF.

This clonotype occurred many times. This rearrangement joins TRBV29-1 to TRBJ1-1, with D tentatively TRBD1 (6 bases). The CDR3 has 14 residues. V lost 8 bases, J lost 1 base, and 17 bases lay in between. Germline-derived CDR1 and CDR2 are SQVTM and ANQGSEA. CDR3 in DNA: TGCAGCTCTAGGGGGTTTGTGGAGAACACTGAAGCTTTCTTT. This encodes CSSRGFVENTEAFF.

This clonotype was seen at least ten times. CDR3: CASSVDRGHTDTQYF. The CDR3 DNA sequence: TGTGCCAGCAGCGTAGACAGGGGTCACACAGATACGCAGTATTTT. This rearrangement joins TRBV9 to TRBJ2-3; 7 positions agree with TRBD1. Germline CDR1 is SGDLS and CDR2 is YYNGEE. Trimming cost V 0 bases and J 2 bases; bases outside gene matches: 3. This CDR3 region has 15 residues.